What follows are 20 T cell receptor beta chains derived from one specimen sequenced in a study of quantifying T cell responses using KT2 cells. Study summary: cDNA was made from DNase-treated RNA using alpha and beta constant primers.

A single-stranded UMI oligo with SP2 sequence was ligated to cDNA 3' ends. First-round PCR used around 4 cycles and beta primers RC1.1 and RC1.2 covering TRBC1 and TRBC2. Using its own MiXCR run on the UMI-ligation and nested PCR reads, TCRdb lists one record per CDR3 protein. The table records tens of thousands of distinct CDR3 sequences, 7.3% of them present only once. Sequencing used PBMCs spiked with cells of the T cell clone KT2. The receptor set was obtained from a human donor.

The gene calls are TRBV6-1 and TRBJ1-6; 11 nucleotides match TRBD1. The CDR3 loop spans 14 amino acids. CDR1 and CDR2 (germline): MNHNS, SASEGT. V shed 10 bases and J 7 bases; nucleotides not matched to a gene: 6. CDR3 protein: CATGQGAGNSPLHF. Here the CDR3 DNA reads TGTGCCACCGGACAGGGGGCGGGAAATTCACCCCTCCACTTT.

To note about this clonotype: A much bigger clone sits one base away, suggesting this may be a read error. The chain has TRBV5-1 and TRBJ2-3; TRBD1 is a possible D gene (6 bases). This CDR3 region has 13 residues. CDR1 is SGHRS and CDR2 is YFSETQ in the germline V gene. The CDR3 nucleotides are TGCACCAGCAGGGACAACCAGATGGATACGCAGTATTTT. Its translation: CTSRDNQMDTQYF.

As DNA, the CDR3 is TGCGCCAGTGACGTTGGGACAGGTGTTACCTACGAGCAGTACTTC. It codes for CASDVGTGVTYEQYF. This sequence joins TRBV5-1 and TRBJ2-7; the match to TRBD1 covers 8 bases. The CDR3 is made up of 15 amino acids. CDR1 is SGHRS, CDR2 YFSETQ, per germline. Unmatched junction bases numbered 12, after V lost 8 bases and J lost 2 bases.

This clonotype has more than one count but fewer than ten. The CDR3 nucleotides read TGTGCCAGCAGCGCTGGAGGAGGGGTAATCGGAGAGACCCAGTACTTC. As protein: CASSAGGGVIGETQYF. The chain joins TRBV9 to TRBJ2-5; D may be TRBD2 (6 bases). The ends were cut back, 3 bases at V and 4 bases at J, with 19 bases in the middle. The germline gives CDR1 SGDLS, CDR2 YYNGEE. This CDR3 is 16 amino acids long.

Regarding this clonotype: A much larger clone differs by one base, so this may be a read error. The genes are TRBV20-1 and TRBJ2-7; TRBD2 matches 11 bases. The CDR3 covers 15 residues. After removal of 3 bases from V and 4 bases from J, the junction contained 8 bases not matched to a gene. Germline CDR1 and CDR2: DFQATT and SNEGSKA (reference sequence). The CDR3 sequence is CSARVSGRAVYEQYF. As DNA, the CDR3 is TGCAGTGCTAGGGTTAGCGGGAGGGCCGTTTACGAGCAGTACTTC.

Written as DNA, the CDR3 is TGTGCCAGCAGCCAAGATGTACCATCCTACAATGAGCAGTTCTTC. Translating it yields CASSQDVPSYNEQFF. This rearrangement joins TRBV3-1 to TRBJ2-1; no clear D. Germline-derived CDR1 and CDR2 are LGHDT and YNNKEL (reference sequence). Trimming pared 0 bases from V and 1 base from J, leaving 7 bases between. The length of the CDR3 is 15 residues.

The V gene is TRBV7-6, the J gene TRBJ1-1, with 8 bases matching TRBD1. V shed 6 bases, J shed 4 bases, and the junction held 16 bases outside the gene matches. Germline CDR1 and CDR2: SGHVS and FNYEAQ. The CDR3 totals 17 residues. CDR3 nucleotides: TGTGCCAGCAGACGGGGCTTGCCAGGGGGCTATGGCACTGAAGCTTTCTTT. Translated, it gives CASRRGLPGGYGTEAFF.

This clonotype was observed at least ten times. This chain uses TRBV7-9 with TRBJ1-1, with 8 bases lining up with TRBD1. The CDR3 sequence is 14 residues long. The germline V gene encodes CDR1 SEHNR and CDR2 FQNEAQ (reference sequence). V shed 6 bases, J shed 1 base, and the junction held 4 bases outside the gene matches. The CDR3 DNA sequence: TGTGCCAGCAGTCCGACAGGGGCGAACACTGAAGCTTTCTTT. This translates into CASSPTGANTEAFF.

This clonotype showed up many times. The gene calls are TRBV19 and TRBJ1-5, with 7 bases that match TRBD1. The J segment lost 1 base and the V segment lost 6 bases, leaving 15 bases of the junction unmatched. CDR1 and CDR2 (germline): LNHDA, SQIVND (reference sequence). The CDR3 has 18 amino acids. CDR3 region: CASSLQGPPEKSNQPQHF. The CDR3 DNA reads TGTGCCAGTAGCCTACAGGGGCCACCGGAAAAGAGCAATCAGCCCCAGCATTTT. Variable domain in full (rest from reference TRBV19 and TRBJ1-5): DGGITQSPKYLFRKEGQNVTLSCEQNLNHDAMYWYRQDPGQGLRLIYYSQIVNDFQKGDIAEGYSVSREKKESFPLTVTSAQKNPTAFYLCASSLQGPPEKSNQPQHFGDGTRLSIL.

The chain uses TRBV7-9 and TRBJ2-3, with TRBD2 as a possible D gene (7 bases). The V end lost 8 bases, the J end lost 2 bases, and 17 bases lay between the germline ends. The CDR3 runs to 15 residues. Germline V CDR1 and CDR2: SEHNR, FQNEAQ (reference sequence). The DNA for the CDR3 is TGTGCCAGCGGTCCGGGCGGGGGCCCCACAGATACGCAGTATTTT. Residues: CASGPGGGPTDTQYF.

This sequence joins TRBV14 and TRBJ1-2, with a possible D match to TRBD1 (5 bases). The CDR3 consists of 15 residues. Germline lookup yields CDR1 SGHDN and CDR2 FVKESK. Trimming shortened V by 0 bases and J by 8 bases, and 16 bases separated the two germline ends. Here the CDR3 reads CASSQDGRQRIGYTF. The DNA of the CDR3 is TGTGCCAGCAGCCAAGACGGGAGACAGAGGATCGGCTACACCTTC.

This clonotype was seen a few times. The V and J genes are TRBV5-1 and TRBJ2-3; tentative D call: TRBD2 (5 bases). Trimming took off 0 bases at V and 2 bases at J, with 7 bases between the two ends. The CDR3 extends over 14 amino acids. The germline V gene has CDR1 SGHRS and CDR2 YFSETQ. The CDR3 spells CASSLEGDTDTQYF. CDR3 DNA sequence: TGCGCCAGCAGCTTGGAGGGAGACACAGATACGCAGTATTTT.

This clonotype was counted between two and nine times. The chain is built from TRBV6-2 or TRBV6-3 and TRBJ2-1; the D call may be TRBD1 or TRBD2 (5 bases each). CDR3 size: 16 residues. The ends were cut back, 0 bases at V and 8 bases at J, with 17 bases in the middle. Germline assignment: CDR1 MNHEY and CDR2 SVGEGT. The CDR3 bases are TGTGCCAGCAGTTACTCCCCCAGCGGAGAGGGGCATGAGCAGTTCTTC. Translating gives CASSYSPSGEGHEQFF.

The chain recombines TRBV10-3 with TRBJ2-3, with 8 bases that match TRBD2. V gave up 6 bases and J gave up 6 bases; unmatched junction bases: 8. CDR3 size: 14 residues. Germline lookup yields CDR1 ENHRY and CDR2 SYGVKD. The CDR3 loop reads CAIRGAGVVDTQYF. The CDR3 nucleotides read TGTGCCATCAGGGGAGCGGGAGTCGTGGATACGCAGTATTTT.

By share, this clonotype counts as medium-sized. For the CDR3, the DNA is TGCAGTGCTCTGGGTACAGGACTCTATGGCTACACCTTC. It encodes CSALGTGLYGYTF. The chain uses TRBV20-1 and TRBJ1-2, with D perhaps TRBD1 (5 bases). The germline V gene has CDR1 DFQATT and CDR2 SNEGSKA (reference sequence). The V end was cut by 5 bases, the J end by 4 bases, with 14 bases between. There are 13 residues in the CDR3.

This chain joins TRBV7-2 and TRBJ1-1; the D gene is possibly TRBD1 (5 bases). The CDR3 has 12 residues. The germline V gene encodes CDR1 SGHTA and CDR2 FQGNSA. The V and J ends lost 1 base and 10 bases respectively, with 10 bases between them. The CDR3 region has the DNA TGTGCCAGCAGCTTAGGTGTGGGGGGAGCTTTCTTT. Translation: CASSLGVGGAFF.

As for this clonotype: The junction departs from the called germline gene at one end, perhaps through a read error. This chain uses TRBV7-3 with TRBJ1-6; D not resolved. The CDR3 loop spans 15 amino acids. In germline, CDR1 is SGHTA, CDR2 FQGTGA. The CDR3 region is CERRLDGKSNSPIHF. The CDR3, as DNA: TGTGAAAGAAGATTAGATGGAAAATCTAATTCACCCATCCACTTT.

The rearrangement joins TRBV3-1 to TRBJ2-6, with D possibly TRBD2 on 6 matching bases. CDR1 is LGHDT, CDR2 YNNKEL, per germline (reference sequence). CDR3 length: 18 residues. Trimming shortened V by 5 bases and J by 3 bases, and 20 bases separated the two germline ends. The CDR3 loop reads CASSFPGQRVFGANVLTF. CDR3 coding DNA: TGTGCCAGCAGCTTCCCGGGGCAGCGGGTCTTTGGGGCCAACGTCCTGACTTTC.

This clonotype was seen many times. The DNA of the CDR3 is TGTGCCAGCAGTCTTGGATACACCTACGAGCAGTACTTC. Its translation is CASSLGYTYEQYF. The chain recombines TRBV28 with TRBJ2-7, with D unresolved. The CDR3 length is 13 residues. Germline values: CDR1 MDHEN, CDR2 SYDVKM. Trimming removed 5 bases from V and 2 bases from J, with 10 bases in between. Full variable domain (outside the CDR3, taken from reference TRBV28 and TRBJ2-7): DVKVTQSSRYLVKRTGEKVFLECVQDMDHENMFWYRQDPGLGLRLIYFSYDVKMKEKGDIPEGYSVSREKKERFSLILESASTNQTSMYLCASSLGYTYEQYFGPGTRLTVT.

This clonotype was seen many times. The chain joins TRBV5-4 to TRBJ1-1; D is possibly TRBD1 (5 bases). V was shortened by 4 bases and J by 1 base, with 14 bases between the two germline ends. Germline-derived CDR1 and CDR2 are SGHNT and YYREEE (reference sequence). This CDR3 comprises 15 residues. CDR3 amino acids: CASSQAGGGNTEAFF. CDR3 nucleotides: TGTGCCAGCAGCCAGGCCGGGGGAGGGAACACTGAAGCTTTCTTT.